Listed below are T cell receptor beta chains from one sample, sequenced in a study. TCRdb itself ran the RT-PCR reads through MiXCR, one entry per CDR3 protein. The repertoire consists of more than 550,000 distinct CDR3 sequences, with approximately 14% occurring once and the leading ten covering 3.6%. Sequencing was carried out using memory CD4+ T cells from blood. The source is a female donor in good health, serving as a healthy control. The CDR3 runs from the conserved cysteine through the conserved F or W. The D gene is left open where the match is weak. Where a row states a size, it is once, few, many or the class of an expanded clone; other rows omit it.

CDR3nt	CDR3aa	abundance	d_gene	j_gene	v_gene
TGTGCCAGCACCATGACAGATACTAACACTGAAGCTTTCTTT	CASTMTDTNTEAFF	few	.	TRBJ1-1	TRBV6-1
TGCGCCAGCCAGCGGGAGGTCCAAGAGACCCAGTACTTC	CASQREVQETQYF	few	TRBD2	TRBJ2-5	TRBV5-1
TGCTACCTCGGGACTATCAAGAACTCGAACACCGGGGAGCTGTTTTTT	CYLGTIKNSNTGELFF	many	TRBD2	TRBJ2-2	TRBV4-3
TGTGCCAGCAGCGTTGACAGAACATCCACTGAAGCTTTCTTT	CASSVDRTSTEAFF	.	.	TRBJ1-1	TRBV9
TGTGCCAGCAGCCAAGAGAAAGGGGGCAGGGGCTACACCTTC	CASSQEKGGRGYTF	.	TRBD1	TRBJ1-2	TRBV4-2
TGCAGTGCTAGAATCGGGGGGCCTGGCACTGAAGCTTTCTTT	CSARIGGPGTEAFF	few	.	TRBJ1-1	TRBV20-1
TGTGCCAGCAGAATGGGACAGGGGTTGTATACGCAGTATTTT	CASRMGQGLYTQYF	many	TRBD1	TRBJ2-3	TRBV12-3/TRBV12-4
TGTGCCAGCTCACCTGCAGGGAATTCACCCCTCCACTTT	CASSPAGNSPLHF	.	.	TRBJ1-6	TRBV18
TGTGCCAGCAGCTTAGTGTCGGGGAGAGGAGGGGATACGCAGTATTTT	CASSLVSGRGGDTQYF	many	.	TRBJ2-3	TRBV11-2
TGCAGTGCGAGCGGGCGGGGCGCCACCGGGGAGCTGTTTTTT	CSASGRGATGELFF	.	.	TRBJ2-2	TRBV20-1
TGTGCCAGCAGTTACTCAGGGAGTAGCAATCAGCCCCAGCATTTT	CASSYSGSSNQPQHF	many	.	TRBJ1-5	TRBV6-5
TGTGCCAGCAGCTTAGAACAGGGGGCGCGGAACTATGGCTACACCTTC	CASSLEQGARNYGYTF	few	TRBD1	TRBJ1-2	TRBV7-9
TGCAGCGTTGACGCAGGCATTAGCTCCTACGAGCAGTACTTC	CSVDAGISSYEQYF	.	.	TRBJ2-7	TRBV29-1
TGTGCCAGCAGCCGAATTTTCGGGACCGTTAGAGCCAAAAACATTCAGTACTTC	CASSRIFGTVRAKNIQYF	few	.	TRBJ2-4	TRBV11-2
TGTGCCAGCAGTTTCGCAAGGGTGGATAACACCGGGGAGCTGTTTTTT	CASSFARVDNTGELFF	.	.	TRBJ2-2	TRBV6-5
TGTGCCAGCAGCGTCGCGGGGTTCACTAGCACAGATACGCAGTATTTT	CASSVAGFTSTDTQYF	few	.	TRBJ2-3	TRBV9
TGCAGTGCTAGAGATCTCACTTGGCAGCCCCAGCATTTT	CSARDLTWQPQHF	few	.	TRBJ1-5	TRBV20-1
TGTGCCAGCAGTTTCCCTGGGACGACACCTAATGAAAAACTGTTTTTT	CASSFPGTTPNEKLFF	few	.	TRBJ1-4	TRBV28
TGTGCCAGTGGGGGGGACGGACAGCCCCAGCATTTT	CASGGDGQPQHF	few	.	TRBJ1-5	TRBV6-5
TGTGCCAGCAGTTACCGGGAGGGGGATGGCTACACCTTC	CASSYREGDGYTF	.	.	TRBJ1-2	TRBV6-5
TGTGCCATCAGTGGACAGGGATCCCTCTATGGCTACACCTTC	CAISGQGSLYGYTF	few	TRBD1	TRBJ1-2	TRBV10-3
TGTGCCAGCAGCTTAAGAGGGGGCGAGGGAGACACTGAAGCTTTCTTT	CASSLRGGEGDTEAFF	.	TRBD1	TRBJ1-1	TRBV7-3
TGTGCCAGCAGCTACAGGGACCCCAACGTCGATACGCAGTATTTT	CASSYRDPNVDTQYF	few	.	TRBJ2-3	TRBV7-6
TGCAGTGCTAGAGATCTGGCCCAGGGGGGGTATGGCTACACCTTC	CSARDLAQGGYGYTF	.	TRBD1	TRBJ1-2	TRBV20-1
TGCGCCAGCAGCTTGGAGGGGTCCCGGCAGAATGAGCAGTTCTTC	CASSLEGSRQNEQFF	few	.	TRBJ2-1	TRBV5-1
TGTGCCAGCAGCCGGACAGGGTTGACCTACGAGCAGTACTTC	CASSRTGLTYEQYF	many	TRBD1	TRBJ2-7	TRBV27
TGTGCCAGCAGGGTGGGGCTAGCGCACAATGAGCAGTACTTC	CASRVGLAHNEQYF	.	.	TRBJ2-5	TRBV7-2
TGTGCCAGCAAGGACCCCTCGACAGGGGGATACTATGGCTACACCTTC	CASKDPSTGGYYGYTF	.	TRBD1	TRBJ1-2	TRBV28
TGTGCCATCAACTCGGACAGGGGTAAAGAGACCCAGTACTTC	CAINSDRGKETQYF	.	TRBD1	TRBJ2-5	TRBV10-3
TGCGCCAGCAGCCAAGGTCGACAGGATATGGCCGGGGAGCTGTTTTTT	CASSQGRQDMAGELFF	.	.	TRBJ2-2	TRBV4-3